This note documents a single TCR beta chain sequence. As yet, its antigen is unknown. These data originate in a study of cytomegalovirus exposure and HLA in healthy donors. Study-level findings and limits: As confirmed in vitro, a few CMV-associated chains were specific for CMV antigens.

The CDR3 covers 18 residues. V was clipped by 0 bases and J by 3 bases; unmatched bases: 9. Per the germline V gene, CDR1 is SNHLY and CDR2 is FYNNEI. In nominal health when sampled, donors likely had unrecorded immune exposures nonetheless. The PCR used 60 Vbeta and 13 Jbeta primers. The assay was immunoSEQ multiplex PCR, and TCRdb's table has in-frame clones only and misses some. Of some 160,000 clones listed, roughly 70% were seen once; the top ten hold 5.4%. Sequencing was performed on PBMCs. V gene TRBV2 combines with J gene TRBJ1-4; 8 bases fit TRBD1. The origin of this receptor is a woman in her late teens or twenties in good health and CMV-seropositive. CDR3 protein: CASSEAETGASANEKLFF. The CDR3 DNA follows: TGTGCCAGCAGTGAAGCCGAGACAGGGGCTTCCGCTAATGAAAAACTGTTTTTT.